The 25 T cell receptor beta chains below all came from one sample that was sequenced in a study of T cell changes during pregnancy in multiple sclerosis. Generated by immunoSEQ multiplex PCR, the TCRdb table keeps only in-frame clones and is missing some. Of around 41,000 clones listed, roughly 93% are singletons. The sample was PBMCs (not recorded whether the cells were cultured). All receptors derive from a female donor with multiple sclerosis, enrolled in a pregnancy study.

The chain links TRBV6-5 to TRBJ2-7; 9 bases agree with TRBD1. CDR1 is MNHEY, CDR2 SVGAGI, per germline. CDR3 length: 14 residues. V was clipped by 6 bases and J by 2 bases; unmatched bases: 5. In DNA, the CDR3 is TGTGCCAGCAGGGTCCGGGACAGGGCCTACGAGCAGTACTTC. It specifies CASRVRDRAYEQYF.

V is TRBV5-1 and J is TRBJ1-2, with D maybe TRBD1 (5 bases). Germline lookup yields CDR1 SGHRS and CDR2 YFSETQ. The germline V and J ends were trimmed by 0 bases and 6 bases, with 12 bases remaining between them. This CDR3 comprises 14 residues. The CDR3 spells CASSLGQGEDGYTF. Here the CDR3 DNA reads TGCGCCAGCAGCTTGGGCCAGGGCGAAGATGGCTACACCTTC.

This clone came up once. The V call is TRBV28, the J call TRBJ1-2; D gene uncertain. The ends were cut back, 5 bases at V and 7 bases at J, with 20 bases in the middle. This CDR3 is built from 15 residues. Germline V CDR1 and CDR2: MDHEN, SYDVKM. The CDR3 DNA reads TGTGCCAGCAGTCCCGGGAGTGGAGGCGTCGTTGGCTACACCTTC. Translating gives CASSPGSGGVVGYTF.

The rearrangement links TRBV7-9 to TRBJ2-4; D ambiguous. Germline loops: CDR1 SEHNR, CDR2 FQNEAQ (reference sequence). The CDR3 totals 14 residues. The germline V and J ends were trimmed by 1 base and 0 bases, with 4 bases remaining between them. DNA for the CDR3: TGTGCCAGCAGCTTAGACGTAGCCAAAAACATTCAGTACTTC. Its protein is CASSLDVAKNIQYF. The whole variable domain, remainder taken from reference TRBV7-9 and TRBJ2-4, is DTGVSQNPRHKITKRGQNVTFRCDPISEHNRLYWYRQTLGQGPEFLTYFQNEAQLEKSRLLSDRFSAERPKGSFSTLEIQRTEQGDSAMYLCASSLDVAKNIQYFGAGTRLSVL.

This chain connects TRBV30 to TRBJ1-2, with 9 nucleotides matching TRBD1. Losses at the gene ends were 0 bases for V and 5 bases for J; bases not matched to a gene: 4. Germline V gives CDR1 GTSNPN, CDR2 SVGIG (reference sequence). CDR3 length: 14 residues. In DNA form, the CDR3 reads TGTGCCTGGAGTGTGGGACAGGGAGGGTATGGCTACACCTTC. Translated: CAWSVGQGGYGYTF.

The rearrangement links TRBV27 to TRBJ2-4; 8 bases are shared with TRBD1. CDR3 length equals 15 residues. The V gene end was trimmed by 5 bases and the J gene end by 8 bases; junction bases not matched to a gene: 11. Germline V gene data show CDR1 as MNHEY and CDR2 as SMNVEV (reference sequence). In DNA, the CDR3 is TGTGCCAGCAGTGATTCCCGGGACAGGAAGGACATTCAGTACTTC. It is translated as CASSDSRDRKDIQYF.

The chain carries TRBV7-2 and TRBJ1-2, with D possibly matching TRBD1 (6 bases). V shed 1 base and J shed 7 bases, with 22 bases lying between them. Per the germline V gene, CDR1 is SGHTA and CDR2 is FQGNSA. CDR3 length equals 17 residues. The CDR3 reads CASSLGPERGGSGGYTF. CDR3 DNA sequence: TGTGCCAGCAGCTTAGGCCCTGAGAGGGGGGGTTCGGGTGGCTACACCTTC.

CDR3 loop: CASSQGVGGNYEQYF. The CDR3 nucleotides are TGCGCCAGCAGCCAAGGGGTGGGTGGTAACTACGAGCAGTACTTC. The chain employs TRBV4-1 and TRBJ2-7; D gene ambiguous. Germline assignment: CDR1 MGHRA and CDR2 YSYEKL. The CDR3 extends over 15 amino acids. The V end was cut by 1 base, the J end by 3 bases, with 13 bases between.

The rearrangement joins TRBV7-9 to TRBJ1-2; TRBD1 is a possible D gene (6 bases). There are 14 residues in the CDR3. CDR1 is SEHNR, CDR2 FQNEAQ, per germline (reference sequence). The V and J ends lost 3 bases and 4 bases respectively, with 12 bases between them. Here the CDR3 DNA reads TGTGCCAGCAGCTTGGACAGTATTGCCTATGGCTACACCTTC. This sequence encodes CASSLDSIAYGYTF.

This clone was recorded only once. The CDR3 DNA is TGTGCCAGCAGCCCGGGTCAGGTTCCCTACGAGCAGTACTTC. Translation gives CASSPGQVPYEQYF. The genes are TRBV11-2 and TRBJ2-7; no reliable D call. V lost 5 bases and J 2 bases, leaving 13 bases between the germline ends. The V gene's germline CDR1 is SGHAT and CDR2 FQNNGV. The CDR3 covers 14 residues.

This sequence joins TRBV28 and TRBJ2-7; tentatively, D is TRBD1 or TRBD2 (7 bases each). Germline-derived CDR1 and CDR2 are MDHEN and SYDVKM. This CDR3 contains 16 residues. Trimming left V 4 bases short and J 3 bases short, with 19 bases between. The CDR3 is CASSSSGGDYDYEQYF. The CDR3, as DNA: TGTGCCAGCAGTTCCTCAGGGGGGGACTACGACTACGAGCAGTACTTC.

The chain has TRBV4-1 and TRBJ2-7, with D perhaps assigned TRBD1 or TRBD2 (5 bases each). V lost 1 base and J lost 7, with 8 bases in between. Germline CDR1 and CDR2: MGHRA and YSYEKL. This CDR3 is 12 amino acids long. The CDR3 DNA sequence: TGCGCCAGCAGCCAAGTTGGGGGAGAGCAGTACTTC. Its translation: CASSQVGGEQYF.

J is TRBJ1-5 and V is TRBV6-6; maybe TRBD1 (5 bases). CDR3 length: 14 amino acids. Per germline, CDR1 MNHNY and CDR2 SVGAGI (reference sequence). V lost 2 bases, J lost 5 bases, and 10 bases lay in between. In nucleotides, the CDR3 is TGTGCCAGCAGTTACATCCAGGGAGATCAGCCCCAGCATTTT. Protein: CASSYIQGDQPQHF.

The sample holds one count of this clone. The chain links TRBV5-1 to TRBJ2-3; possibly TRBD2 for D (7 bases). This CDR3 has 15 amino acids. V lost 2 bases to trimming and J lost 1 base, with 11 bases between them. Germline CDR1 is SGHRS and CDR2 is YFSETQ. The CDR3: CASSFGGAGTDTQYF. In nucleotides, the CDR3 is TGCGCCAGCAGCTTTGGGGGGGCCGGCACAGATACGCAGTATTTT. Supplemented by reference TRBV5-1 and TRBJ2-3, the full variable domain reads KAGVTQTPRYLIKTRGQQVTLSCSPISGHRSVSWYQQTPGQGLQFLFEYFSETQRNKGNFPGRFSGRQFSNSRSEMNVSTLELGDSALYLCASSFGGAGTDTQYFGPGTRLTVL.

The V and J genes are TRBV11-1 and TRBJ2-5, with D possibly TRBD2 on 5 matching bases. The CDR3 has 12 amino acids. Germline values: CDR1 SGHAT, CDR2 FQDESV (reference sequence). Trimming shortened V by 1 base and J by 5 bases, and 5 bases separated the two germline ends. The CDR3 spells CASSLVAETQYF. The CDR3 bases are TGTGCCAGCAGCTTAGTAGCGGAGACCCAGTACTTC.

The chain joins TRBV10-3 to TRBJ2-1; D is undetermined. CDR3 length: 14 residues. Deletions cut 7 bases from V and 6 bases from J, with 16 bases between. The germline gives CDR1 ENHRY, CDR2 SYGVKD. CDR3 residues: CAITALPTSNEQFF. The CDR3 nucleotides are TGTGCCATCACGGCTCTCCCGACGAGCAATGAGCAGTTCTTC.

The chain has TRBV30 and TRBJ2-1; 7 bases line up with TRBD2. CDR3 length: 15 residues. V dropped 0 bases and J dropped 5; count of bases not matched to a gene: 7. Per the germline V gene, CDR1 is GTSNPN and CDR2 is SVGIG (reference sequence). CDR3: CAWSVLASGDNEQFF. CDR3 bases: TGTGCCTGGAGTGTACTGGCTAGCGGCGACAATGAGCAGTTCTTC.

This chain joins TRBV7-8 and TRBJ2-3, with 15 bases that match TRBD2. The CDR3 runs to 19 residues. Germline V gene sequence: CDR1 SGHVS, CDR2 FQNEAQ. The V segment lost 4 bases and the J segment 10 bases; nucleotides outside the gene matches: 18. CDR3 residues: CASSSGTSGRSVPGGAQYF. CDR3 in DNA: TGTGCCAGCAGCTCCGGGACTAGCGGGAGGTCGGTGCCAGGGGGGGCGCAGTATTTT.

The V gene is TRBV7-2, the J gene TRBJ1-2; 8 positions agree with TRBD1. Germline values: CDR1 SGHTA, CDR2 FQGNSA. The V and J ends lost 5 bases and 8 bases, in that order; junction bases with no gene match: 7. The CDR3 runs to 13 residues. The CDR3 region has the DNA TGTGCCAGCAGCCGCCCAGGGACAGGAGGCTACACCTTC. Amino acids: CASSRPGTGGYTF.

The chain is built from TRBV18 and TRBJ1-2; no clear D gene. V was pared by 3 bases and J by 6 bases, with 11 bases between. The CDR3 is 13 amino acids. Looked up from germline, CDR1 is KGHSH and CDR2 is LQKENI. The CDR3 DNA sequence: TGTGCCAGCTCACCCCTAAGAGACGATGGCTACACCTTC. Translating gives CASSPLRDDGYTF. Variable domain in full (rest from reference TRBV18 and TRBJ1-2): NAGVMQNPRHLVRRRGQEARLRCSPMKGHSHVYWYRQLPEEGLKFMVYLQKENIIDESGMPKERFSAEFPKEGPSILRIQQVVRGDSAAYFCASSPLRDDGYTFGSGTRLTVV.

This chain links TRBV7-3 with TRBJ2-5; D not resolved. Trimming took 3 bases from V and 5 from J, leaving 10 bases between them. The germline V gene encodes CDR1 SGHTA and CDR2 FQGTGA. This CDR3 has 13 amino acids. CDR3 DNA sequence: TGTGCCAGCAGCTTTTTATTCGGGGAGACCCAGTACTTC. It yields the protein CASSFLFGETQYF.

The chain links TRBV28 to TRBJ2-5; TRBD1 matches 8 bases. The V gene end was trimmed by 1 base and the J gene end by 5 bases; junction bases not matched to a gene: 15. CDR3 size: 18 residues. Germline V gene sequence: CDR1 MDHEN, CDR2 SYDVKM. In nucleotides, the CDR3 is TGTGCCAGCAGTTTATACCCGCAGGGGGCGATCTCCGCTGAGACCCAGTACTTC. This translates into CASSLYPQGAISAETQYF. The full variable domain, completed using reference TRBV28 and TRBJ2-5, is DVKVTQSSRYLVKRTGEKVFLECVQDMDHENMFWYRQDPGLGLRLIYFSYDVKMKEKGDIPEGYSVSREKKERFSLILESASTNQTSMYLCASSLYPQGAISAETQYFGPGTRLLVL.

The chain has TRBV7-9 and TRBJ2-2; no definite D call. The CDR3 extends over 16 amino acids. The V gene's germline CDR1 is SEHNR and CDR2 FQNEAQ (reference sequence). V was clipped by 2 bases and J by 5 bases, with 15 bases between them. CDR3 sequence reads: CASSLMLGPETGELFF. CDR3 nucleotides: TGTGCCAGCAGCTTAATGCTAGGGCCGGAAACCGGGGAGCTGTTTTTT.

The rearrangement joins TRBV19 to TRBJ1-5; no definite D call. The V end lost 5 bases, the J end lost 6 bases, and 11 bases lay between the germline ends. CDR3 length: 13 amino acids. The germline V gene has CDR1 LNHDA and CDR2 SQIVND (reference sequence). CDR3 sequence (DNA): TGTGCCAGTAGTGGGCTGGGTCCTCAGCCCCAGCATTTT. The encoded protein is CASSGLGPQPQHF.

This CDR3 reads CASSEFRGGSGNQPQHF. In DNA form, the CDR3 reads TGTGCCAGCAGTGAATTTCGGGGGGGGTCGGGCAATCAGCCCCAGCATTTT. The chain uses TRBV6-1 and TRBJ1-5; D perhaps matches TRBD1 (5 bases). The CDR3 is 17 residues long. Per germline, CDR1 MNHNS and CDR2 SASEGT. The V end was cut by 2 bases, the J end by 2 bases, with 16 bases between.